These T cell receptor beta chains were read from a single sample in a study of Ad26.COV2.S vaccination and SARS-CoV-2 variants. The assay was immunoSEQ multiplex PCR, and TCRdb's table has in-frame clones only and misses some. The data hold about 480,000 clones, with 70% to 90% observed a single time. Sequenced material: peripheral blood, taken in a trial of Ad26.COV2.S vaccine versus placebo. These receptors were taken from a person between 18 and 65 years old who received the Ad26.COV2.S COVID-19 vaccine or a placebo. Each CDR3 is given with its conserved first and last residue. D genes are given only for firm matches. Size is stated for part of the rows, as once, few or many counts, or as a class when the clone is expanded.

d_call clone_size j_call v_call cdr3_nt cdr3_aa
TRBD1 few TRBJ1-2 TRBV6-5 TGTGCCAGCAGATTCGACAGGGCTTATGGCTACACCTTC CASRFDRAYGYTF
TRBD2 - TRBJ2-7 TRBV20-1 TGCAGTGCTAGTAGCGGGAGGGCCGTGTACGAGCAGTACTTC CSASSGRAVYEQYF
- - TRBJ2-7 TRBV13 TGTGCCAGCAGTAGAGTATCGGCAGGGGCAATGCAGTACGAGCAGTACTTC CASSRVSAGAMQYEQYF
- - TRBJ1-4 TRBV28 TGTGCCAGCAGTTTGGACCAGCCCTCCAAAGGGGAAAAACTGTTTTTT CASSLDQPSKGEKLFF
- - TRBJ2-1 TRBV7-9 TGTGCCAGCAGCTTAGGCCCCTATGAGCAGTTCTTC CASSLGPYEQFF
- - TRBJ2-1 TRBV5-1 TGCGCCAGCAGCGCCGCTGAATCCTACAATGAGCAGTTCTTC CASSAAESYNEQFF
- - TRBJ2-1 TRBV28 TGTGCCAGCAGTTTTAAAGGGGGATACGCCAATGAGCAGTTCTTC CASSFKGGYANEQFF
- - TRBJ1-1 TRBV5-1 TGCGCCAGCAGCTTGGCAGGGAGGGGGAACACTGAAGCTTTCTTT CASSLAGRGNTEAFF
TRBD2 - TRBJ2-3 TRBV6-4 TGTGCCAGCAGGGGGACTAGTTCAGATACGCAGTATTTT CASRGTSSDTQYF
- - TRBJ1-3 TRBV14 TGTGCCAGCAGCCCCCGTGTGGGCGGAAACACCATATATTTT CASSPRVGGNTIYF
- - TRBJ2-7 TRBV5-4 TGTGCCAGCAGCATGTTCAGGAGTAGCTACGAGCAGTACTTC CASSMFRSSYEQYF
- - TRBJ1-1 TRBV19 TGTGCCAGCGGACCCAGAGGGTGGGCTGAAGCTTTCTTT CASGPRGWAEAFF
- - TRBJ1-1 TRBV5-8 TGTGCCAGCAGCTTCGGGCAGACCTACACTGAAGCTTTCTTT CASSFGQTYTEAFF
TRBD1 many TRBJ1-5 TRBV6-5 TGTGCCAGCCGAATGGCACAGGGGAACAATCAGCCCCAGCATTTT CASRMAQGNNQPQHF
- - TRBJ2-1 TRBV6-2/TRBV6-3 TGTGCCAGCAGCCCCATGGATGAGCAGTTCTTC CASSPMDEQFF
- - TRBJ1-1 TRBV19 TGTGCCAGTAGTATCGGCAGCACCATGAACACTGAAGCTTTCTTT CASSIGSTMNTEAFF
TRBD1 - TRBJ2-2 TRBV27 TGTGCCAGCAGTTTCACAGGGGTGGCCGGGGAGCTGTTTTTT CASSFTGVAGELFF
- - TRBJ1-4 TRBV2 TGTGCCAGCAGTGATCGCGGCATTTTTTTTGAAAAACTGTTTTTT CASSDRGIFFEKLFF
TRBD2 - TRBJ2-3 TRBV6-2/TRBV6-3 TGTGCCAGCAGTTACTCGTTAGCGGGAGGGCTGGGCACAGATACGCAGTATTTT CASSYSLAGGLGTDTQYF
- - TRBJ1-1 TRBV29-1 TGCAGCGCCATGAACACTGAAGCTTTCTTT CSAMNTEAFF
- once TRBJ1-2 TRBV7-2 TGTGCCAGCAGCTTAGACTGGTATGGCTACACCTTC CASSLDWYGYTF
- - TRBJ1-1 TRBV30 TGTGCCTGGAGTGTACTAGGGCCTGGAACTGAAGCTTTCTTT CAWSVLGPGTEAFF
TRBD1 - TRBJ1-4 TRBV5-4 TGTGCCAGCAGCACCAGGGGGAATGAAAAACTGTTTTTT CASSTRGNEKLFF
TRBD1 few TRBJ1-2 TRBV5-1 TGCGCCAGCAGCCCGACAGGGGACGATGGCTACACCTTC CASSPTGDDGYTF
TRBD2 - TRBJ2-7 TRBV5-4 TGTGCCAGCAGCTTTGCGGGAGGGCCCCCAGAGCAGTACTTC CASSFAGGPPEQYF
- - TRBJ2-7 TRBV28 TGTGCCAGCACTGATCTGGGTTTGGGGTACGAGCAGTACTTC CASTDLGLGYEQYF
- - TRBJ2-7 TRBV5-6 TGTGCCAGCAGCTCGACAGCTATTTCCTCCTACGAGCAGTACTTC CASSSTAISSYEQYF
- - TRBJ2-4 TRBV6-2/TRBV6-3 TGTGCCAGCAGTAAGCCACTAGGTGCTCAGTACTTC CASSKPLGAQYF